A single sample is the source of the 8 T cell receptor beta chains below, sequenced in a study of T-cell memory formation after mild COVID-19. MiXCR was run by TCRdb on the 5' RACE reads, yielding one entry per CDR3 protein. The sample yields 150,000 to 200,000 distinct CDR3 sequences, 14% seen once. The sequenced sample consisted of PBMCs or a T cell subset sorted from them (not recorded which). The receptor set was obtained from an adult woman who had mild COVID-19 (a few samples of this study predate the infection). Cell type and time point are not known.

This clonotype was detected only a few times. The rearrangement joins TRBV7-8 to TRBJ2-7, with D hard to call. Trimming took off 1 base at V and 1 base at J, with 14 bases between the two ends. The CDR3 runs 16 residues. CDR1 and CDR2 from the germline V gene are SGHVS and FQNEAQ. CDR3 loop: CASSLVDGPESYEQYF. The CDR3 DNA is TGTGCCAGCAGCTTAGTCGACGGACCGGAATCCTACGAGCAGTACTTC.

This clonotype has only a few counts. V and J are TRBV3-1 and TRBJ2-7; 8 bases agree with TRBD2. CDR1 is LGHDT, CDR2 YNNKEL, per germline (reference sequence). This CDR3 region has 14 residues. V shed 3 bases and J 7 bases; nucleotides not matched to a gene: 8. The chain's CDR3 is CASSQRAGAEEQYF. The CDR3 nucleotides are TGTGCCAGCAGCCAGAGAGCGGGAGCGGAGGAGCAGTACTTC.

The rearrangement uses TRBV7-8 and TRBJ2-3, with no clear D. CDR3 length equals 17 residues. The ends were cut back, 2 bases at V and 4 bases at J, with 19 bases in the middle. Germline CDR1 is SGHVS and CDR2 is FQNEAQ. The CDR3 here is CASSLRVASPGSDTQYF. CDR3 nucleotides: TGTGCCAGCAGCTTAAGGGTGGCGAGCCCTGGGTCAGATACGCAGTATTTT.

This clonotype has just a few counts. The V call is TRBV10-3, the J call TRBJ2-1; either TRBD1 or TRBD2 may supply D (5 bases each). Per the germline V gene, CDR1 is ENHRY and CDR2 is SYGVKD. The V end lost 6 bases, the J end lost 0 bases, and 21 bases lay between the germline ends. The CDR3 contains 18 residues. CDR3: CAIRPGWAGTSSYNEQFF. CDR3 nucleotides: TGTGCCATCAGACCAGGTTGGGCAGGGACCTCCTCCTACAATGAGCAGTTCTTC.

In this sample, this clonotype turned up many times. CDR3 in amino acids: CSTMDESYHEQYF. The CDR3 DNA reads as TGCAGCACGATGGACGAGAGTTACCACGAGCAGTACTTC. This sequence joins TRBV29-1 and TRBJ2-7, with no clear D. Germline V gene lookup returns CDR1 SQVTM and CDR2 ANQGSEA. The CDR3 sequence is 13 residues long. With 8 bases removed from V and 5 bases from J, the gap between germline ends came to 19 bases.

The chain is built from TRBV9 and TRBJ1-1, with D unclear. In germline, CDR1 is SGDLS, CDR2 YYNGEE. With 0 bases removed from V and 3 bases from J, the gap between germline ends came to 3 bases. The CDR3 contains 12 residues. The CDR3 region has the DNA TGTGCCAGCAGCGTAGAGGACACTGAAGCTTTCTTT. Residues: CASSVEDTEAFF.

This clonotype was counted between two and nine times. V is TRBV9 and J is TRBJ2-5; D call uncertain. The V gene's germline CDR1 is SGDLS and CDR2 YYNGEE. V lost 0 bases and J 5 bases, leaving 14 bases between the germline ends. The CDR3 contains 15 residues. The CDR3 region is CASSVENSAAETQYF. The CDR3 bases are TGTGCCAGCAGCGTAGAAAACTCGGCGGCCGAGACCCAGTACTTC.

This clonotype was recorded many times. This sequence joins TRBV12-3 or TRBV12-4 and TRBJ2-5; D remains unclear. Trimming shortened V by 7 bases and J by 1 base, and 10 bases separated the two germline ends. The CDR3 is 13 residues long. The CDR3 reads CASTRTFQETQYF. The CDR3 DNA reads TGTGCCAGCACCAGGACCTTCCAAGAGACCCAGTACTTC.